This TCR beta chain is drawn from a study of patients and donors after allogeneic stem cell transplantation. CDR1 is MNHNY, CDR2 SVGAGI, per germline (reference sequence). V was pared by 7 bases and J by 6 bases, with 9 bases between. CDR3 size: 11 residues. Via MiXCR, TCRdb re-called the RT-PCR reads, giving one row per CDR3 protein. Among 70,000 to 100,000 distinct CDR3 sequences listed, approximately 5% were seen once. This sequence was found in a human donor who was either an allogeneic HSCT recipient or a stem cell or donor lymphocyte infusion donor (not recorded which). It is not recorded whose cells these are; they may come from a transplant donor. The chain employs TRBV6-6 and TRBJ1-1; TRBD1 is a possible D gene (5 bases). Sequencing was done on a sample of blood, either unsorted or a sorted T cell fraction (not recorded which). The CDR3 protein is CASILGAEAFF. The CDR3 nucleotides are TGTGCCAGCATTCTAGGGGCTGAAGCTTTCTTT.